This T cell receptor beta chain came from a study of cytomegalovirus exposure and HLA in healthy donors. Study results and limitations: In vitro assays verified that a few CMV-associated chains recognized CMV antigens specifically.

Profiling relied on immunoSEQ multiplex PCR, and the TCRdb table lists in-frame clones only, not all of them. The sample lists over 200,000 clones, 88% occurring once. V gave up 6 bases and J gave up 2 bases; unmatched junction bases: 6. Germline V gives CDR1 ENHRY, CDR2 SYGVKD. The CDR3 covers 15 residues. Comment on this clone: The antigen remains undetermined.

Input material: PBMCs. The chain recombines TRBV10-3 with TRBJ2-5; TRBD1 agrees at 10 bases. The clonotype originates from a woman aged 18 to 35 in good health and CMV-seronegative. CDR3 sequence reads: CAIRETGGWQETQYF. In nucleotides, the CDR3 is TGTGCCATCAGAGAGACAGGGGGCTGGCAAGAGACCCAGTACTTC.